A selection of T cell receptor beta chains follows, all from one sample in a study of T cells in Graves' hyperthyroidism and ophthalmopathy. TCRdb re-called the multiplex PCR reads with MiXCR, one entry per CDR3 protein. The sample carries 300,000 to 450,000 distinct CDR3 sequences, around a sixth recorded once. The sequenced sample was blood. The receptor source for this set is a man younger than 35 with Graves' ophthalmopathy. The conserved cysteine and the conserved F or W are not part of the CDR3 here. The order of the fields is V gene, CDR3 protein.

v_gene: TRBV20-1; CDR3aa: SARTLAGASTDTQY
v_gene: TRBV27; CDR3aa: ASSTTWNEQF
v_gene: TRBV28; CDR3aa: ASSSGQGLYGYT
v_gene: TRBV10-2; CDR3aa: ASSPDGFGQEDEKLF
v_gene: TRBV20-1; CDR3aa: SAETGTTDTQY
v_gene: TRBV7-3; CDR3aa: ASSLIGEDTQY
v_gene: TRBV29-1; CDR3aa: SVQHLGQGYGYT
v_gene: TRBV7-8; CDR3aa: ASNSGQAINQPQH
v_gene: TRBV6-9; CDR3aa: ASSWSEGTGSWEQY
v_gene: TRBV24-1; CDR3aa: ATGVQGDVDEQF
v_gene: TRBV20-1; CDR3aa: SAEPGVNEKLF
v_gene: TRBV28; CDR3aa: ASSRPGTGNADTQY
v_gene: TRBV20-1; CDR3aa: SAKSASYGYT
v_gene: TRBV11-2; CDR3aa: ASSARLGIQETQY
v_gene: TRBV9; CDR3aa: ASSVSGGNEKLF
v_gene: TRBV3-1; CDR3aa: ASSPETAYGYT
v_gene: TRBV3-1; CDR3aa: ASSHAHNEQF
v_gene: TRBV13; CDR3aa: ASSPDGAVITGELF
v_gene: TRBV7-2; CDR3aa: ASSPEFPLRDRGVEQY
v_gene: TRBV13; CDR3aa: ASSPAGTGGLTAKNIQY
v_gene: TRBV6-5; CDR3aa: ASSYSGGGYGYT
v_gene: TRBV18; CDR3aa: ASSPPDRAGQPQH
v_gene: TRBV11-2; CDR3aa: ASRGTNFEDTQY
v_gene: TRBV12-3/TRBV12-4; CDR3aa: ASSLAVTGGNQPQH
v_gene: TRBV28; CDR3aa: ASSSFGRVAAQH
v_gene: TRBV13; CDR3aa: ASSSSQGTAFFYEQY
v_gene: TRBV6-2/TRBV6-3; CDR3aa: ASSWILGETQY
v_gene: TRBV10-3; CDR3aa: AISEEGGDQPQH
v_gene: TRBV20-1; CDR3aa: SARGPQGAEGYT
v_gene: TRBV4-1; CDR3aa: ASSFGTGRGPGELF
v_gene: TRBV11-2; CDR3aa: ASSLDSAVPRGYT
v_gene: TRBV24-1; CDR3aa: ATSDYNQPQH